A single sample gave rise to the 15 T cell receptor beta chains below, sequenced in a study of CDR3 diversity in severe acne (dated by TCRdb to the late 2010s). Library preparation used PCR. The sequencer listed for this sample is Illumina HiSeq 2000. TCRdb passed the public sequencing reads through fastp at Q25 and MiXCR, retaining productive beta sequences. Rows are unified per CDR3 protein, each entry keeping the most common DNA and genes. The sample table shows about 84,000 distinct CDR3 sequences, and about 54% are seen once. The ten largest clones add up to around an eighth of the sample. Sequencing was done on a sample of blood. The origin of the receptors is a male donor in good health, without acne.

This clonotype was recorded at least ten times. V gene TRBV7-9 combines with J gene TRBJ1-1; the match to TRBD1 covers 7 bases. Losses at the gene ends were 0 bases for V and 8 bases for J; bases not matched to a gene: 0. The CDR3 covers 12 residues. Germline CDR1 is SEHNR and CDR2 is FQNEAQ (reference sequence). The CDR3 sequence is CASSLADREAFF. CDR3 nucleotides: TGTGCCAGCAGCTTAGCGGACAGGGAAGCTTTCTTT.

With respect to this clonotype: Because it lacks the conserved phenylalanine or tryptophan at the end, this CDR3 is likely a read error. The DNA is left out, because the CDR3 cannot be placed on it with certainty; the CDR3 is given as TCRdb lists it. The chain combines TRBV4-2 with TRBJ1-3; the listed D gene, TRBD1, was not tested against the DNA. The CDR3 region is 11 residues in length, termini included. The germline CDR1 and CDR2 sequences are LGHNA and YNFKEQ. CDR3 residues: CASSRSTDRGL.

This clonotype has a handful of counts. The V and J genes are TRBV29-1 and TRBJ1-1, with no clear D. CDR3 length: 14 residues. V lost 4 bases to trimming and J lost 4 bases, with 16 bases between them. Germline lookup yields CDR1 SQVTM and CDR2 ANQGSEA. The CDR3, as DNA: TGCAGCGTTGGGGAAAGAGGGTTGGGCACTGAAGCTTTCTTT. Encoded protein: CSVGERGLGTEAFF.

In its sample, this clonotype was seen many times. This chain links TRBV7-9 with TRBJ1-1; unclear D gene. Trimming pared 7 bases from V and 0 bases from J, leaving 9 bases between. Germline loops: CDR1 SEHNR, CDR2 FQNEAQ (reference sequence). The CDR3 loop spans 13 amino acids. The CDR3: CASTVEMNTEAFF. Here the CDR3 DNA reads TGTGCCAGCACAGTAGAGATGAACACTGAAGCTTTCTTT.

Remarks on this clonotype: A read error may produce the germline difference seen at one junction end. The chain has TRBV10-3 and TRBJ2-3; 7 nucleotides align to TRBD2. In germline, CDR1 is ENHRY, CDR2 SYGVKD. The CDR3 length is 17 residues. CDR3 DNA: TGTACCATCAGTGGCGAAGGCGGGGGTCTTAGCACAGAAACGCAGTATTTT. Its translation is CTISGEGGGLSTETQYF.

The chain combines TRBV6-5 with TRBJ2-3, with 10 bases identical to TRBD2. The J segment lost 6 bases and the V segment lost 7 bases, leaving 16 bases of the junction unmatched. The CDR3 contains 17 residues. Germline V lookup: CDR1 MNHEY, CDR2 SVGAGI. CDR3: CASTRQGLAEGRDTQYF. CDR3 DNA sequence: TGTGCCAGCACCAGACAAGGACTAGCGGAGGGGCGTGATACGCAGTATTTT.

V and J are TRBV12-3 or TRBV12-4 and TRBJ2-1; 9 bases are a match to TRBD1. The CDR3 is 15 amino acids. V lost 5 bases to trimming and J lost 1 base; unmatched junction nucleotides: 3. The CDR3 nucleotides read TGTGCCAGCAGTCCGGGGACAGGGTCCTACAATGAGCAGTTCTTC. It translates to CASSPGTGSYNEQFF.

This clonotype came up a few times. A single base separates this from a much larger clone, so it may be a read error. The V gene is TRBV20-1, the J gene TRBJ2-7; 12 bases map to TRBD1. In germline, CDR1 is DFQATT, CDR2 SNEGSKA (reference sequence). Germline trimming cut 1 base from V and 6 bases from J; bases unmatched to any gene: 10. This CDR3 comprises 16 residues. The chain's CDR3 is CSARGGEGTGGSEQYF. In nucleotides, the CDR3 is TGCAGTGCTAGAGGTGGGGAAGGGACAGGGGGCTCCGAGCAGTACTTC.

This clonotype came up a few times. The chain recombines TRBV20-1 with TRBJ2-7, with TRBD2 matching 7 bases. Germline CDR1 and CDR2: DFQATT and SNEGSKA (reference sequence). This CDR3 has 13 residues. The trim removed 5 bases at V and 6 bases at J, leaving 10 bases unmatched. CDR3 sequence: CSAQLAKDGEQYF. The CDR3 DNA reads TGCAGTGCTCAACTAGCGAAGGACGGCGAGCAGTACTTC.

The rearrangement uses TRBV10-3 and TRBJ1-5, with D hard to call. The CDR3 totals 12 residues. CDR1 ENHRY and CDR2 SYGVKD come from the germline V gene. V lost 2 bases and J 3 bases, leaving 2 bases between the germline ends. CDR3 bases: TGTGCCATCAGTGAGACCAATCAGCCCCAGCATTTT. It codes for CAISETNQPQHF.

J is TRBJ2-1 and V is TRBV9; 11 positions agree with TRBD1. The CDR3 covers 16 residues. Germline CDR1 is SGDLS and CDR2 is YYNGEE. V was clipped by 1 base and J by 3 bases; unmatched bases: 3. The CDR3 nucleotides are TGTGCCAGCAGCGTATCTGGGACAGGGGGCTACAATGAGCAGTTCTTC. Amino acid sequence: CASSVSGTGGYNEQFF.

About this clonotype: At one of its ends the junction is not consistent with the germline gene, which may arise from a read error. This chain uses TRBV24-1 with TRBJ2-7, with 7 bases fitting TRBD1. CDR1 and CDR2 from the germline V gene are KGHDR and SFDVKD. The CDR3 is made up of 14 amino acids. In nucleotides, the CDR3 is TGTGCCACAAGTGCCAGCCGGGACAGCTACGAGCAGTACTTC. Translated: CATSASRDSYEQYF.

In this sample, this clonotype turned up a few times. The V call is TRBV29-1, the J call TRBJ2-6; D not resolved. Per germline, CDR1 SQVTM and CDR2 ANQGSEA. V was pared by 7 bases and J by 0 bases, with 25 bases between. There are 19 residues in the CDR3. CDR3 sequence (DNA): TGCAGCGCAGCCGGAGAGTCGAAGGTCTCGGGCTCTGGGGCCAACGTCCTGACTTTC. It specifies CSAAGESKVSGSGANVLTF.

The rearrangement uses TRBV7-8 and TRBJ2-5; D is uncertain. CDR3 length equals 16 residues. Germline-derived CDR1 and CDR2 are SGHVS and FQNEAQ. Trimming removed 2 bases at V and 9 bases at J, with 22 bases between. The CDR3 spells CASSLSSAGNNQPQYF. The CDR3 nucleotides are TGTGCCAGCAGCTTAAGTTCGGCAGGCAACAATCAGCCCCAGTACTTC. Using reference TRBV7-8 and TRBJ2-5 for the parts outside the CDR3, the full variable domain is GAGVSQSPRYKVAKRGQDVALRCDPISGHVSLFWYQQALGQGPEFLTYFQNEAQLDKSGLPSDRFFAERPEGSVSTLKIQRTQQEDSAVYLCASSLSSAGNNQPQYFGPGTRLLVL.

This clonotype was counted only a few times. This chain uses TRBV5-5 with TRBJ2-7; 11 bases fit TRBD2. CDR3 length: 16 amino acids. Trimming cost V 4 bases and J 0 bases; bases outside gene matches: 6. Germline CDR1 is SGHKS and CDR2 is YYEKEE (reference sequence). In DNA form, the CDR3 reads TGTGCCAGCAGCGACAGCGGGACTAGCGGCTCCTACGAGCAGTACTTC. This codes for CASSDSGTSGSYEQYF.